Below are 30 T cell receptor beta chains sequenced from a single sample in a study of brain T cells in children with intractable seizures. The assay was immunoSEQ multiplex PCR, and TCRdb's table has in-frame clones only and misses some. In the table there are 300,000 to 400,000 clones, approximately 93% of which are singletons. Documented time point: blood from clinic visit 5 months post-surgery; TSC patient then seizure free. Sequenced material: peripheral blood, taken 4 to 5 months after surgery. These receptors all come from a boy under two years old with tuberous sclerosis and intractable seizures.

The V call is TRBV3-1 (or the pseudogene TRBV3-2), the J call TRBJ1-2; D uncertain. CDR3 length: 15 amino acids. Germline CDR1 LGHDT, CDR2 YNNKEL (reference sequence). Trimming shortened V by 1 base and J by 7 bases, and 16 bases separated the two germline ends. The CDR3 nucleotides read TGTGCCAGCAGCCAAGCCGACATCCAGAAGGGTGGCTACACCTTC. The encoded protein is CASSQADIQKGGYTF.

This chain uses TRBV20-1 with TRBJ2-4, with 10 bases matching TRBD2. The CDR3 contains 15 residues. CDR1 DFQATT and CDR2 SNEGSKA come from the germline V gene (reference sequence). Unmatched junction bases numbered 9, after V lost 3 bases and J lost 7 bases. The CDR3 loop is CSASRTSGNINIQYF. The CDR3 DNA is TGCAGTGCTAGTCGCACTAGCGGGAATATCAACATTCAGTACTTC.

The J gene is TRBJ1-6, the V gene TRBV3-1 (or the pseudogene TRBV3-2); D ambiguous. Trimming removed 7 bases at V and 9 bases at J, with 16 bases between. Per the germline V gene, CDR1 is LGHDT and CDR2 is YNNKEL (reference sequence). CDR3 length: 14 residues. CDR3 sequence: CASTEQLDSSPLHF. The CDR3 coding sequence is TGTGCCAGCACGGAACAGCTGGATAGTTCACCCCTCCACTTT.

This clone was seen more than once but under ten times. In DNA, the CDR3 is TGTGCCAGTAGCTCGCGGACTACTAATGAAAAACTGTTTTTT. It specifies CASSSRTTNEKLFF. The chain links TRBV19 to TRBJ1-4; D is unclear. Germline V lookup: CDR1 LNHDA, CDR2 SQIVND (reference sequence). Trimming cost V 6 bases and J 2 bases, with 10 bases left between them. CDR3 length: 14 residues.

This clone appeared once. The CDR3 sequence is CSASRPSESSGANVLTF. Here the CDR3 DNA reads TGCAGTGCTAGTCGTCCCAGTGAGAGCTCTGGGGCCAACGTCCTGACTTTC. The chain carries TRBV20-1 and TRBJ2-6; D ambiguous. Trimming cost V 3 bases and J 0 bases, with 15 bases left between them. Looked up from germline, CDR1 is DFQATT and CDR2 is SNEGSKA (reference sequence). CDR3 length equals 17 residues.

This sequence joins TRBV19 and TRBJ2-1; 11 bases line up with TRBD2. With 1 base clipped from V and 0 bases from J, the junction kept 5 bases outside the gene matches. The germline CDR1 and CDR2 sequences are LNHDA and SQIVND (reference sequence). The CDR3 contains 18 residues. This chain's CDR3 is CASSIVAGGRLSYNEQFF. DNA for the CDR3: TGTGCCAGTAGTATAGTAGCGGGGGGGCGTCTCTCCTACAATGAGCAGTTCTTC.

The chain employs TRBV5-1 and TRBJ1-6, with 8 positions matching TRBD1. The CDR3 runs to 15 residues. Trimming took 4 bases from V and 7 from J; bases not matched to a gene: 7. Germline V gene lookup returns CDR1 SGHRS and CDR2 YFSETQ. CDR3 DNA: TGCGCCAGCAGCCGTACCGGACAGGGAAATTCACCCCTCCACTTT. Amino acid sequence: CASSRTGQGNSPLHF.

The chain has TRBV19 and TRBJ2-4; the match to TRBD1 covers 8 bases. Per the germline V gene, CDR1 is LNHDA and CDR2 is SQIVND (reference sequence). The V and J ends lost 2 bases and 3 bases, in that order; junction bases with no gene match: 9. This CDR3 has 17 amino acids. The CDR3 sequence is CASSITGTGYLKNIQYF. As DNA, the CDR3 is TGTGCCAGTAGTATAACCGGGACAGGCTATCTCAAAAACATTCAGTACTTC.

This chain connects TRBV2 to TRBJ2-1; 9 positions match TRBD2. J lost 6 bases, V lost 3 bases, and 6 bases had no gene match. Germline-derived CDR1 and CDR2 are SNHLY and FYNNEI. This CDR3 spans 15 amino acids. The DNA of the CDR3 is TGTGCCAGCAGTGAGGGGCAGCGGGAGGTCAATGAGCAGTTCTTC. Translating it yields CASSEGQREVNEQFF.

The chain uses TRBV6-5 and TRBJ2-5; D perhaps matches TRBD2 (5 bases). The CDR3 covers 14 residues. The ends were cut back, 7 bases at V and 9 bases at J, with 21 bases in the middle. In germline, CDR1 is MNHEY, CDR2 SVGAGI. Here the CDR3 reads CASIQREGLGAQYF. The CDR3 nucleotides read TGTGCCAGCATTCAACGGGAAGGGCTCGGGGCCCAGTACTTC.

V usage is TRBV27 and J usage is TRBJ2-7, with D tentatively TRBD1 (6 bases). Trimming cost V 5 bases and J 0 bases, with 23 bases left between them. The CDR3 length is 18 residues. Germline-derived CDR1 and CDR2 are MNHEY and SMNVEV (reference sequence). The CDR3 here is CASSPSYPGTGTSYEQYF. CDR3 DNA sequence: TGTGCCAGCAGTCCCTCATATCCCGGCACAGGGACCTCCTACGAGCAGTACTTC.

V and J are TRBV7-3 and TRBJ2-3, with no clear D. Germline V CDR1 and CDR2: SGHTA, FQGTGA. This CDR3 contains 15 residues. The ends were cut back, 0 bases at V and 0 bases at J, with 7 bases in the middle. The CDR3 protein is CASSLTGTSTDTQYF. The CDR3 DNA follows: TGTGCCAGCAGCTTAACGGGAACTAGCACAGATACGCAGTATTTT.

A word on this clone: This sample also contains other DNA sequences that code for the same CDR3. The V and J genes are TRBV24-1 and TRBJ1-5; the D gene is possibly TRBD1 (6 bases). This CDR3 is built from 13 residues. Trimming cost V 4 bases and J 4 bases, with 7 bases left between them. Germline assignment: CDR1 KGHDR and CDR2 SFDVKD. The CDR3 reads CATSDRGNQPQHF. CDR3 nucleotide sequence: TGTGCCACCAGTGACAGGGGTAATCAGCCCCAGCATTTT.

The chain has TRBV19 and TRBJ2-5; D remains ambiguous. The germline V gene encodes CDR1 LNHDA and CDR2 SQIVND (reference sequence). V lost 1 base to trimming and J lost 3 bases, with 6 bases between them. The CDR3 spans 13 residues. The CDR3: CASSIGREETQYF. CDR3 DNA sequence: TGTGCCAGTAGTATAGGTAGAGAAGAGACCCAGTACTTC. The full variable domain, rest sourced from reference TRBV19 and TRBJ2-5, is DGGITQSPKYLFRKEGQNVTLSCEQNLNHDAMYWYRQDPGQGLRLIYYSQIVNDFQKGDIAEGYSVSREKKESFPLTVTSAQKNPTAFYLCASSIGREETQYFGPGTRLLVL.

The chain has TRBV3-1 (or the pseudogene TRBV3-2) and TRBJ2-3; tentative D call: TRBD2 (5 bases). Germline V gene lookup returns CDR1 LGHDT and CDR2 YNNKEL (reference sequence). Trimming shortened V by 8 bases and J by 0 bases, and 9 bases separated the two germline ends. There are 13 residues in the CDR3. The CDR3 spells CASCLASTDTQYF. CDR3 bases: TGTGCCAGCTGCCTAGCTAGCACAGATACGCAGTATTTT.

The sample holds one count of this clone. A single base separates this from a much larger clone, so it may be a read error. The chain is built from TRBV9 and TRBJ2-2, with a tentative D call TRBD2 (5 bases). V lost 4 bases to trimming and J lost 5 bases, with 9 bases between them. The CDR3 has 13 amino acids. The germline V gene encodes CDR1 SGDLS and CDR2 YYNGEE. CDR3 sequence (DNA): TGTGCCAGCAGCCCCACGGGGACCGGGGAGCTGTTTTTT. Its translation is CASSPTGTGELFF. The full variable domain, completed using reference TRBV9 and TRBJ2-2, is DSGVTQTPKHLITATGQRVTLRCSPRSGDLSVYWYQQSLDQGLQFLIQYYNGEERAKGNILERFSAQQFPDLHSELNLSSLELGDSALYFCASSPTGTGELFFGEGSRLTVL.

The chain joins TRBV28 to TRBJ1-2, with D possibly TRBD1 on 6 matching bases. The germline V and J ends were trimmed by 4 bases and 8 bases, with 8 bases remaining between them. The CDR3 length is 11 residues. Germline V gene lookup returns CDR1 MDHEN and CDR2 SYDVKM. The CDR3 sequence is CASSSGVGYTF. The CDR3 DNA sequence: TGTGCCAGCAGTTCAGGGGTCGGCTACACCTTC.

The V and J genes are TRBV4-1 and TRBJ2-7, with D perhaps matching TRBD1 or TRBD2 (5 bases each). Germline V lookup: CDR1 MGHRA, CDR2 YSYEKL. V dropped 1 base and J dropped 3 bases, with 19 bases sitting between them. CDR3 length: 17 amino acids. The CDR3 region has the DNA TGCGCCAGCAGCCAAGGAGGGGCGCTAGCCGATTTCTACGAGCAGTACTTC. This translates into CASSQGGALADFYEQYF.

This chain's CDR3 is CASSLWTSGKGEQFF. The CDR3 coding sequence is TGTGCCAGCAGTTTATGGACTAGCGGGAAGGGTGAGCAGTTCTTC. The gene calls are TRBV28 and TRBJ2-1, with 11 positions matching TRBD2. The CDR3 runs to 15 residues. In germline, CDR1 is MDHEN, CDR2 SYDVKM. After removal of 0 bases from V and 9 bases from J, the junction contained 4 bases not matched to a gene.

V and J are TRBV10-3 and TRBJ2-7; 10 bases are shared with TRBD2. Trimming at V came to 2 bases and at J to 2 bases, leaving 9 bases not matched to a gene. The CDR3 runs 17 residues. CDR1 is ENHRY and CDR2 is SYGVKD in the germline V gene. The CDR3 loop reads CAISEEGSGGSPYEQYF. In nucleotides, the CDR3 is TGTGCCATCAGTGAGGAAGGTAGCGGGGGGTCGCCCTACGAGCAGTACTTC.

The gene calls are TRBV2 and TRBJ1-2; D possibly corresponds to TRBD1 (6 bases). CDR3 length: 13 residues. Germline V gene sequence: CDR1 SNHLY, CDR2 FYNNEI. V lost 7 bases, J lost 4 bases, and 13 bases lay in between. The CDR3 bases are TGTGCCAGCACCCCTCAGGGGTTCTATGGCTACACCTTC. Its translation is CASTPQGFYGYTF.

This chain connects TRBV24-1 to TRBJ1-2; 10 bases fit TRBD1. CDR1 and CDR2 from the germline V gene are KGHDR and SFDVKD. This CDR3 has 16 residues. The V and J ends lost 2 bases and 0 bases, in that order; junction bases with no gene match: 2. CDR3 loop: CATSDSDRGANYGYTF. CDR3 sequence (DNA): TGTGCCACCAGTGATTCGGACAGGGGGGCTAACTATGGCTACACCTTC.

The chain joins TRBV7-9 to TRBJ2-7; 9 bases agree with TRBD2. Germline CDR1 SEHNR, CDR2 FQNEAQ (reference sequence). V gave up 3 bases and J gave up 1 base; unmatched junction bases: 4. CDR3 size: 15 residues. CDR3: CASSLRLAGSYEQYF. In nucleotides, the CDR3 is TGTGCCAGCAGCTTGAGGCTAGCGGGATCCTACGAGCAGTACTTC.

The V and J genes are TRBV7-2 and TRBJ1-4; unclear D gene. This CDR3 region has 15 residues. Trimming pared 4 bases from V and 0 bases from J, leaving 9 bases between. Germline lookup yields CDR1 SGHTA and CDR2 FQGNSA. CDR3 protein: CASSWDTSTNEKLFF. The CDR3, as DNA: TGTGCCAGCAGCTGGGATACTTCAACTAATGAAAAACTGTTTTTT.

CDR3 protein: CASSTQRDGTDTQYF. In nucleotides, the CDR3 is TGTGCCAGCAGCACGCAGCGGGATGGCACAGATACGCAGTATTTT. V usage is TRBV7-8 and J usage is TRBJ2-3; 7 positions match TRBD2. The germline gives CDR1 SGHVS, CDR2 FQNEAQ. V lost 5 bases, J lost 1 base, and 6 bases stayed unmatched. This CDR3 spans 15 amino acids.

The V and J genes are TRBV19 and TRBJ2-1; 10 bases line up with TRBD2. V dropped 3 bases and J dropped 5; count of bases not matched to a gene: 7. Looked up from germline, CDR1 is LNHDA and CDR2 is SQIVND (reference sequence). The CDR3 runs 16 residues. The CDR3 DNA follows: TGTGCCAGTAGTATCCTTAGCGGGGGGCAGAACAATGAGCAGTTCTTC. It encodes CASSILSGGQNNEQFF.

The chain links TRBV6-5 to TRBJ2-1; 7 bases are a match to TRBD1. The germline V gene encodes CDR1 MNHEY and CDR2 SVGAGI. The ends lost 6 bases at V and 6 bases at J; junction bases unmatched: 2. The CDR3 length is 12 residues. The CDR3 DNA reads as TGTGCCAGCAGCCAGGGGGTCAATGAGCAGTTCTTC. Its translation: CASSQGVNEQFF.

The chain combines TRBV13 with TRBJ1-3; D is unresolved. V lost 6 bases and J 0 bases, leaving 9 bases between the germline ends. The CDR3 loop spans 14 amino acids. Germline V gene data show CDR1 as PRHDT and CDR2 as FYEKMQ (reference sequence). The CDR3 coding sequence is TGTGCCAGCAGGGATCCCATCTCTGGAAACACCATATATTTT. Translation gives CASRDPISGNTIYF.

The V call is TRBV2, the J call TRBJ1-1; the D gene is possibly TRBD1 (5 bases). Trimming cost V 5 bases and J 1 base, with 11 bases left between them. The CDR3 covers 14 residues. CDR1 and CDR2 from the germline V gene are SNHLY and FYNNEI. The DNA for the CDR3 is TGTGCCAGCAGTCCAGGGTATAGGAACACTGAAGCTTTCTTT. Translation gives CASSPGYRNTEAFF.

The rearrangement links TRBV7-6 to TRBJ2-5, with 7 bases matching TRBD1. This CDR3 region has 15 residues. V trimming: 1 base; J trimming: 2 bases; junction bases outside the gene matches: 4. Germline V gene data show CDR1 as SGHVS and CDR2 as FNYEAQ. CDR3 in amino acids: CASSLEGGLQETQYF. The CDR3, as DNA: TGTGCCAGCAGCTTAGAAGGGGGCCTGCAAGAGACCCAGTACTTC.